Given below is one T cell receptor (beta chain) in context. This clonotype was counted at least ten times. Its antigen is currently not known. Nothing much larger sits one base from this clone, and base qualities are not available. Each patient had bone marrow sampled at the time of active disease. Ficoll-Hypaque density gradient centrifugation was used to isolate the bone marrow mononuclear cells. Myeloma plasma cells were removed and CD138-negative cells were collected by negative selection after labeling with CD138 magnetic microbeads on a MACS separator. The purity of the isolated cells was checked by flow cytometry with CD138 antibodies on an Attune NxT. TRIzol reagent was used to extract total RNA, which was then quantified with a NanoDrop spectrophotometer. Paired RNA-seq and IR-seq were performed on each patient's CD138-negative bone marrow sample. This entry belongs to a study of read filtering for tumor transcriptome and immune sequencing (dated by TCRdb to between 2020 and 2021). Study-wide context: The cohort consisted of about 18 male and over eleven female patients, with a mean age of about 64 years and an age range of about 45 to 90. By revised international staging, about 8 patients were R-ISS I, about 17 were R-ISS II and 7 were R-ISS III. After DNase treatment, whole-transcriptome libraries were prepared with the TruSeq RNA Access Library Prep Kit. Per sample, about 4.05 to 10.27 million TCR-region mapped reads were obtained with IR-seq, compared with only 85 to 1273 with RNA-seq. The study compared TCR repertoires from targeted immune repertoire sequencing and bulk whole-transcriptome sequencing run on the same bone marrow samples. As a main aim, a read-filtering strategy for immune repertoire data was addressed, with the specific question being whether clonotypes supported by a single read should be removed. The paper as a whole reports these results and caveats: The sorted CD138-negative fraction was not purified T cells but a mixed bone marrow immune population. Removing single-read clonotypes increased the correlation between IR-seq and RNA-seq shared clonotype proportions. Single-read clonotypes made up 80% to 85% of clonotypes but only approximately 3.2% of total reads in IR-seq, compared with about 69% of clonotypes and 44.6% of reads in RNA-seq. Clonotypes were captured by IR-seq at much higher depth and more reliably than by RNA-seq, and smaller IR-seq throughput was sufficient for identification of most shared clonotypes.

V trim: 5 bases; J trim: 6 bases; unmatched bases: 7. Per the germline V gene (reference sequence), LNHNV is the CDR1 and YYDKDF is the CDR2. The CDR3 holds 15 amino acids from the cysteine to the phenylalanine. Just CDR3 DNA is preserved here, 45 bases in frame from base 1. The Immunoverse kit was used to build TCR libraries from about 400 ng RNA, with molecular barcoded adaptors covering alpha/delta and beta/gamma chains. TCR library preparation was performed with the same RNA that was used for transcriptome sequencing. TCR libraries were sequenced on an Illumina HiSeq 4000 with 2 x 150 cycles. As for the original processing: Using MiXCR, which included quality filtering and error correction, TCR reads were aligned to human V, D, J and C references and then assembled into CDR3 clonotypes. The tcR package in R was used for analysis of clonotype counts and gene usage diversity. Raw mapping reads were checked after the RNA-seq reads had been mapped by STAR aligner version 2.5.3a onto the human GRCh37 genome. To test the effect of sequencing depth on detected clonotypes, IR-seq fastq files were randomly downsampled using Seqtk 1.3. The raw public reads went through TCRdb reprocessing: fastp at Q25, MiXCR clone calling, in-frame beta chains kept. CDR3 protein sequences are deduplicated, and each keeps its most common genes and DNA. The V and J calls were determined by TCRdb, not by the authors. The sample table contains around 33,000 distinct CDR3 sequences; only one count was recorded for around 18% of them. Around 16% of the sample is held by the ten biggest clonotypes.

This chain joins TRBV15 to TRBJ2-2, and 9 junctional nucleotides match TRBD1. This TCR derives from a donor over 35 with multiple myeloma. Sample: a population of CD138-negative cells sorted from bone marrow. The sample's cell subset or site, from its label and the paper: bone marrow mononuclear cells depleted of CD138+ plasma/myeloma cells by negative magnetic selection. The nucleotide sequence reads TGTGCCACCAGCCACGTGGACAGGGGTCCCGGGGAGCTGTTTTTT. Its amino acids are CATSHVDRGPGELFF.